Presented here are 2 T cell receptor beta chains from one specimen sequenced in a study of regulatory T cells in long-lasting Graves disease. Time point noted: persistent/refractory GD, antithyroid drugs over 5 years with positive TRAb. The TCR library was prepared using RNA isolated from PBMCs. Construction of the TCR beta libraries employed iRepertoire HTBI primers in conjunction with Arm-PCR of CDR3 regions. TCRdb recomputed calls from the multiplex PCR reads with MiXCR, one row per CDR3 protein. The sample yields under 450,000 distinct CDR3 sequences, about 20% seen once. This sample comprised peripheral blood mononuclear cells (PBMCs), obtained when the disease was refractory, from a patient treated with antithyroid drugs. These receptors originate from a female donor with Graves disease.

This clonotype was seen a few times. V gene TRBV7-8 combines with J gene TRBJ2-4, with TRBD2 matching 10 bases. Trimming removed 2 bases from V and 1 base from J; junction bases left unmatched: 14. This CDR3 is 20 amino acids long. CDR1 is SGHVS, CDR2 FQNEAQ, per germline. The CDR3 DNA reads TGTGCCAGCAGCTTAAGCCCAGGGCTAGCGGGAGATGAGGCCAAAAACATTCAGTACTTC. Amino acid sequence: CASSLSPGLAGDEAKNIQYF.

This clonotype turned up a few times. The chain carries TRBV6-5 and TRBJ1-4; D is undetermined. The CDR3 sequence is 16 residues long. The V end was cut by 0 bases, the J end by 6 bases, with 14 bases between. Germline lookup yields CDR1 MNHEY and CDR2 SVGAGI. CDR3 DNA sequence: TGTGCCAGCAGTTACTCGATGACGGTCGGCTATGAAAAACTGTTTTTT. Residues: CASSYSMTVGYEKLFF.